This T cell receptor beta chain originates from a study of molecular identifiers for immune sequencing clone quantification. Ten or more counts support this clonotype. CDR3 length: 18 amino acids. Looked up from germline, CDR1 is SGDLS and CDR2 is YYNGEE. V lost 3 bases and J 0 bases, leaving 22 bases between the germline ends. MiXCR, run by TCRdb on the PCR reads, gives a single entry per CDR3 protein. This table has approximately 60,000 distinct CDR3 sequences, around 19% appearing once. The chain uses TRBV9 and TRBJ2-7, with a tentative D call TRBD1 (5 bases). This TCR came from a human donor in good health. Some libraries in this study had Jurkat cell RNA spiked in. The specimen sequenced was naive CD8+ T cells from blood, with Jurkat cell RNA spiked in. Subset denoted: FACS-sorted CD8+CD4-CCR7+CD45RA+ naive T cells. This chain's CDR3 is CASSARCADSADSYEQYF. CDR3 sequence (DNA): TGTGCCAGCAGCGCCCGATGCGCAGACAGCGCCGACTCCTACGAGCAGTACTTC.